Presented here are 8 T cell receptor beta chains from one specimen sequenced in a study of breast tumors, draining lymph nodes, adjacent tissues. TCRdb processed the multiplex PCR reads anew with MiXCR; each CDR3 protein has one entry. The repertoire holds approximately 60,000 distinct CDR3 sequences, with approximately 62% as singletons. The sequencing input was breast tumor tissue. All receptors derive from a female donor with breast cancer. Some clones in this sample may be carry-over from other donors' samples.

This rearrangement joins TRBV9 to TRBJ2-5; possibly TRBD2 for D (6 bases). Germline CDR1 and CDR2: SGDLS and YYNGEE. The CDR3 totals 15 residues. V dropped 4 bases and J dropped 11 bases, with 24 bases sitting between them. The chain's CDR3 is CASSQGAAPSGEQYF. Here the CDR3 DNA reads TGTGCCAGCAGCCAAGGGGCGGCACCCTCGGGGGAGCAGTACTTC.

The gene calls are TRBV3-2 and TRBJ1-5. TRBV3-2 is designated a pseudogene. The CDR3 covers 9 residues. The CDR3 loop is CASSHPQHF. DNA for the CDR3: TGTGCCAGCAGCCACCCCCAGCATTTT.

The chain joins TRBV19 to TRBJ2-3; D unclear. With 3 bases removed from V and 3 bases from J, the gap between germline ends came to 10 bases. The germline V gene has CDR1 LNHDA and CDR2 SQIVND (reference sequence). This CDR3 has 14 residues. In DNA, the CDR3 is TGTGCCAGTAGTATGGGTAGTCGGACAGATACGCAGTATTTT. Its protein is CASSMGSRTDTQYF. Supplemented by reference TRBV19 and TRBJ2-3, the full variable domain reads DGGITQSPKYLFRKEGQNVTLSCEQNLNHDAMYWYRQDPGQGLRLIYYSQIVNDFQKGDIAEGYSVSREKKESFPLTVTSAQKNPTAFYLCASSMGSRTDTQYFGPGTRLTVL.

This clonotype was recorded many times. The J gene is TRBJ1-2, the V gene TRBV5-1; 10 positions agree with TRBD1. CDR3 length: 14 amino acids. Trimming cost V 4 bases and J 8 bases; bases outside gene matches: 8. Germline CDR1 SGHRS, CDR2 YFSETQ. CDR3 protein: CASSAGQGYGGYTF. The CDR3 DNA follows: TGCGCCAGCAGCGCGGGACAGGGGTACGGCGGCTACACCTTC.

This clonotype was picked up many times. The rearrangement joins TRBV4-1 to TRBJ1-2; TRBD1 is a possible D gene (5 bases). Between the trimmed V and J ends, which lost 10 bases and 8 bases, there was a span of 23 bases. The CDR3 length is 14 residues. Germline V gene lookup returns CDR1 MGHRA and CDR2 YSYEKL. This chain's CDR3 is CANGRDDSFRGYTF. The CDR3 nucleotides read TGCGCCAACGGCCGGGATGACAGTTTTCGGGGCTACACCTTC.

The chain employs TRBV2 and TRBJ1-4, with TRBD1 matching over 9 bases. CDR1 is SNHLY, CDR2 FYNNEI, per germline. The junction had 5 bases not matched to a gene; V was cut back by 7 bases and J by 5 bases. This CDR3 has 14 residues. This CDR3 is CASISGTGNEKLFF. The CDR3 bases are TGTGCCAGCATTTCCGGGACAGGGAATGAAAAACTGTTTTTT.

This chain joins TRBV19 and TRBJ1-6, with a tentative D call TRBD1 (5 bases). V was cut by 8 bases and J by 7 bases, with 15 bases left in between. This CDR3 region has 14 residues. Germline loops: CDR1 LNHDA, CDR2 SQIVND (reference sequence). The CDR3 DNA reads as TGTGCCAGTCAGGGACGGACGACCAATTCACCCCTCCACTTT. It translates to CASQGRTTNSPLHF.

The chain recombines TRBV5-6 with TRBJ1-2; 10 bases align to TRBD1. The CDR3 loop spans 17 amino acids. Germline CDR1 is SGHDT and CDR2 is YYEEEE. J was trimmed by 2 bases and V by 2 bases; bases with no gene match: 9. As DNA, the CDR3 is TGTGCCAGCAGCTTTCCAGGACAGGGGGGCCCAAACTATGGCTACACCTTC. Amino acids: CASSFPGQGGPNYGYTF.